What follows is one T cell receptor (beta chain) and its context. These data originate in a study of control samples from healthy donors and cancer patients. The germline V and J ends were trimmed by 7 bases and 1 base, with 14 bases remaining between them. The CDR3 is made up of 15 amino acids. Germline lookup yields CDR1 SNHLY and CDR2 FYNNEI. TCRdb's copy holds only in-frame clones and misses some; the assay was immunoSEQ multiplex PCR. This table holds 100,000 to 150,000 clones, about 92% found once. This clonotype originated in an older man with head and neck cancer. Sequenced: PBMCs. V gene TRBV2 combines with J gene TRBJ1-5, with D perhaps matching TRBD1 (6 bases). The CDR3 DNA reads TGTGCCAGCACCGAACAGGGCGGCAGCAATCAGCCCCAGCATTTT. This translates into CASTEQGGSNQPQHF.